Listed here is a single T cell receptor beta chain. This clone was counted once. Its target antigen remains unknown. Per-base quality was not reported, and no clone a single base away is much larger than it. The source of the sample is a study of shared clonotypes between healthy human individuals (dated by TCRdb to the early 2020s). Regarding the complete study: The cohort comprised two women and a few men aged 18 to 49 years. For each donor, CD4 naive and CD4 memory were each given three plates, CD8 naive was given two plates, and CD8 memory was given one plate. Blood TCR repertoires of roughly five healthy adults were deeply sequenced to estimate repertoire size and the extent of clonotype sharing between individuals. Different laboratories and diverse techniques were used to prepare libraries and sequence TCR repertoires, to increase sequencing depth and limit assay-specific biases. Each donor's leukapheresis produced roughly between about 0.8 and 10 billion PBMCs.

Using the deep immunoSEQ assay, multiplex PCR amplified TCR CDR3 regions from genomic DNA. Extracted genomic DNA from each cell subset was distributed evenly across all wells of several immunoSEQ 96-well plates, and each plate was treated as a replicate. Each replicate PCR for sorted subsets received about 210 ng genomic DNA, equal to tens of thousands of T cell genomes. The purified libraries were quantified using a Qubit 3.0 fluorometer, sized with a Bioanalyzer 2100, and then quantified again using the KAPA Library Quantification kit. Every immunoSEQ 96-well plate was sequenced on a separate single-read 150-cycle Illumina NextSeq 550 flow cell. The study's processing was this. Because the immunoSEQ output held only junctional sequences and lacked quality scores, the filtering could not match the filtering applied to full-length reads. To assign V/J genes and CDR3, sequences were annotated using PyIR, a Python wrapper for IgBLAST v1.9, with IMGT germline references. Reads with weak V/J assignments (E-value above 1e-6), missing CDR3, stop codons, out-of-frame junctions, or ambiguous translated residues were removed. V3J clonotypes were defined as sequences sharing the same inferred V gene, J gene, and CDR3 amino acid sequence. To compute the percentage overlap between repertoires, the number of shared unique clonotypes was divided by the size of the smaller repertoire. Three approaches were used to assess repertoire richness: RTK rarefaction, the Chao1 estimator, and Recon v2.1 estimates of unobserved clonotypes. OLGA was used to compute generation probabilities for all TCRbeta clonotypes that the gDNA method yielded from four donors. Imported from immuneACCESS, the table was reduced by TCRdb to in-frame sequences with V and J called. These copies leave out some clones; in studies compared against another copy, an unresolved V gene accounts for under half, and the cause of the remainder is not known. From that table come the V and J calls and clone size; the DNA was used to work out D and trimming. The sample profile shows about 1 million clones; about 74% of them were found once. The ten largest make up about 1.5% of the sample.

Donors were healthy HIV-negative adults with no recently reported acute infections or vaccinations. Every donor was a Caucasian adult residing in Nashville, Tennessee, USA. Magnetic negative selection was used to enrich CD4+ T cells, after which naive cells were positively selected on CD45RA and the negative fraction became the memory subset. After blood collection by leukapheresis, PBMCs were isolated using Ficoll-Histopaque density gradient centrifugation and then cryopreserved in the vapor phase of liquid nitrogen. Analytical flow cytometry was used to check the purity and quantity of each magnetically sorted T cell population. From each sorted fraction, genomic DNA was isolated and quantified by UV absorbance on a Nanodrop 2000c. V is cut by 0 bases and J by 2 bases, and the space between the germline ends is 15 bases. Looking up the germline V gene yields CDR1 SGHRS and CDR2 YFSETQ. The CDR3 goes from the cysteine to the phenylalanine over 16 residues. Only the CDR3 region is kept as DNA, spanning 48 bases read in frame from base 1.

What the authors observed across the whole study: Compared with non-shared clonotypes, the clonotypes found in all four sorted-subset donors had higher generation probabilities. Pairwise subsampling indicated that sequencing depth was expected to affect the degree of clonotype sharing among donors. Naive subsets generally had larger estimated clonotype richness than memory subsets. Sampling was restricted to blood, and TCR repertoires in tissue are likely to differ from TCR repertoires in blood. Even with the large sequencing depth, rarefaction of the sorted-subset datasets indicated that sequencing was incomplete. Because the study included a small number of donors, the genetic and exposure-history diversity represented was limited. Across a handful of donors, around 5% of naive CD4, around 3.5% of naive CD8, around 2.5% of memory CD4, and 0.4% of memory CD8 clonotypes were shared.

Sequencing was performed on memory CD4+ T cells sorted from blood. Taken with the paper, the label for cell subset or site translates to: CD45RA-negative fraction. This chain joins TRBV5-1 to TRBJ2-7; the D gene is possibly TRBD1 or TRBD2, with 5 bases matching each. This receptor was identified in a man younger than 35 in good health. Read as DNA, the sequence is TGCGCCAGCAGCTTGGCCCCGGGACCAGAGACCTACGAGCAGTACTTC. Its protein product is CASSLAPGPETYEQYF. Beyond the CDR3, the reference TRBV5-1 and TRBJ2-7 genes provide the residues; the full variable domain reads: KAGVTQTPRYLIKTRGQQVTLSCSPISGHRSVSWYQQTPGQGLQFLFEYFSETQRNKGNFPGRFSGRQFSNSRSEMNVSTLELGDSALYLCASSLAPGPETYEQYFGPGTRLTVT.